The 27 T cell receptor beta chains listed next were all sequenced from one sample in a study of T cell responses to AZD1222 COVID-19 vaccine. The protocol was immunoSEQ multiplex PCR, while the TCRdb copy is restricted to in-frame clones and leaves out a portion. The sample carries approximately 150,000 clones, around nine tenths recorded once. Source: peripheral blood, taken on day 0 of AZD1222 vaccination. Source of these receptors: an adult in good health.

The chain has TRBV6-2 or TRBV6-3 and TRBJ2-5; the D is unclear. CDR1 MNHEY and CDR2 SVGEGT come from the germline V gene. The CDR3 is 15 residues long. The ends were cut back, 2 bases at V and 1 base at J, with 11 bases in the middle. CDR3 sequence: CASSYRFGGQETQYF. The CDR3 nucleotides read TGTGCCAGCAGTTACAGGTTTGGCGGCCAAGAGACCCAGTACTTC.

This sequence joins TRBV29-1 and TRBJ1-4, with D possibly matching TRBD1 (6 bases). CDR3 size: 14 residues. Germline CDR1 and CDR2: SQVTM and ANQGSEA. V was cut by 4 bases and J by 4 bases, with 13 bases left in between. The CDR3 nucleotides are TGCAGCGTTGCGGGGACAAATCTTAATGAAAAACTGTTTTTT. It encodes CSVAGTNLNEKLFF.

V gene TRBV13 combines with J gene TRBJ1-3; D gene unclear. Trimming pared 1 base from V and 1 base from J, leaving 11 bases between. Germline V gene sequence: CDR1 PRHDT, CDR2 FYEKMQ (reference sequence). This CDR3 is 16 amino acids long. This CDR3 reads CASSLAPAGSGNTIYF. Written as DNA, the CDR3 is TGTGCCAGCAGCTTAGCACCGGCCGGGTCTGGAAACACCATATATTTT.

This chain connects TRBV18 to TRBJ2-5, with D perhaps matching TRBD1 or TRBD2 (5 bases each). Germline CDR1 reads KGHSH; CDR2 reads LQKENI. The CDR3 consists of 14 residues. The V and J ends lost 0 bases and 2 bases respectively, with 7 bases between them. The CDR3 DNA follows: TGTGCCAGCTCACCACCGGGGGTTCAAGAGACCCAGTACTTC. As protein: CASSPPGVQETQYF.

The rearrangement uses TRBV5-1 and TRBJ2-7; 15 bases align to TRBD2. Germline lookup yields CDR1 SGHRS and CDR2 YFSETQ. V lost 4 bases, J lost 0 bases, and 5 bases stayed unmatched. This CDR3 spans 17 amino acids. In DNA form, the CDR3 reads TGCGCCAGCAGCCCCCGGACTAGCGGGGGGGCCTCCTACGAGCAGTACTTC. Translation: CASSPRTSGGASYEQYF.

The chain employs TRBV27 and TRBJ2-7, with D possibly being TRBD1 (5 bases). V lost 4 bases, J lost 0 bases, and 10 bases lay in between. CDR3 length: 14 amino acids. From germline, CDR1 is MNHEY and CDR2 SMNVEV (reference sequence). The DNA of the CDR3 is TGTGCCAGCAGTTCACAGGTACGCTCCTACGAGCAGTACTTC. It yields the protein CASSSQVRSYEQYF.

V usage is TRBV7-2 and J usage is TRBJ1-2, with D unresolved. CDR3 length: 15 amino acids. Germline values: CDR1 SGHTA, CDR2 FQGNSA. Trimming stripped 6 bases from V and 0 bases from J, with 14 bases between. The CDR3 DNA sequence: TGTGCCAGCAGTCCCCGGGAGGCGACTAACTATGGCTACACCTTC. It yields the protein CASSPREATNYGYTF. The complete variable domain, with remaining parts taken from reference TRBV7-2 and TRBJ1-2, reads GAGVSQSPSNKVTEKGKDVELRCDPISGHTALYWYRQSLGQGLEFLIYFQGNSAPDKSGLPSDRFSAERTGGSVSTLTIQRTQQEDSAVYLCASSPREATNYGYTFGSGTRLTVV.

The V gene is TRBV30, the J gene TRBJ2-2, with D possibly matching TRBD1 (7 bases). The germline gives CDR1 GTSNPN, CDR2 SVGIG (reference sequence). The CDR3 spans 13 residues. V lost 8 bases and J lost 2, with 12 bases in between. DNA of the CDR3: TGTGCCGGAGGGACAGTCAACACCGGGGAGCTGTTTTTT. It translates to CAGGTVNTGELFF.

The chain recombines TRBV15 with TRBJ1-4; D might be TRBD1 (6 bases). V shed 8 bases and J shed 4 bases, with 11 bases lying between them. There are 13 residues in the CDR3. Germline CDR1 LNHNV, CDR2 YYDKDF (reference sequence). This CDR3 is CATGKGGNEKLFF. CDR3 bases: TGTGCCACCGGTAAAGGGGGTAATGAAAAACTGTTTTTT.

CDR3 sequence reads: CASSSVQRNTEAFF. CDR3 coding DNA: TGTGCCAGCAGTTCAGTTCAAAGGAACACTGAAGCTTTCTTT. The chain carries TRBV27 and TRBJ1-1, with D unresolved. Deletions cut 4 bases from V and 1 base from J, with 10 bases between. CDR3 length: 14 amino acids. Per the germline V gene, CDR1 is MNHEY and CDR2 is SMNVEV (reference sequence).

The CDR3 region is CASSLSGVEADTQYF. CDR3 nucleotides: TGTGCCAGCAGCTTATCAGGGGTTGAGGCAGATACGCAGTATTTT. The V gene is TRBV7-2, the J gene TRBJ2-3, with D perhaps matching TRBD1 (6 bases). The V and J ends lost 2 bases and 4 bases respectively, with 13 bases between them. From germline, CDR1 is SGHTA and CDR2 FQGNSA. The CDR3 sequence is 15 residues long. Combining the CDR3 with reference TRBV7-2 and TRBJ2-3 gives the whole variable domain GAGVSQSPSNKVTEKGKDVELRCDPISGHTALYWYRQSLGQGLEFLIYFQGNSAPDKSGLPSDRFSAERTGGSVSTLTIQRTQQEDSAVYLCASSLSGVEADTQYFGPGTRLTVL.

The chain has TRBV7-2 and TRBJ1-2, with 7 bases lining up with TRBD1. V shed 1 base, J shed 5 bases, and the junction held 7 bases outside the gene matches. The CDR3 runs 15 residues. In germline, CDR1 is SGHTA, CDR2 FQGNSA. CDR3 loop: CASSLGQGGEYGYTF. CDR3 nucleotides: TGTGCCAGCAGCTTAGGGCAGGGGGGAGAATATGGCTACACCTTC.

This chain links TRBV29-1 with TRBJ2-7; D perhaps matches TRBD1 (6 bases). From germline, CDR1 is SQVTM and CDR2 ANQGSEA. Trimming left V 3 bases short and J 6 bases short, with 24 bases between. The CDR3 sequence is 16 residues long. CDR3 loop: CSVDGGATGPAPEQYF. The CDR3 DNA reads TGCAGCGTTGATGGGGGCGCGACAGGTCCGGCGCCCGAGCAGTACTTC.

The chain joins TRBV7-6 to TRBJ2-3; the match to TRBD2 covers 14 bases. This CDR3 is 21 amino acids long. V lost 2 bases to trimming and J lost 2 bases; unmatched junction nucleotides: 15. Per the germline V gene, CDR1 is SGHVS and CDR2 is FNYEAQ. CDR3 in amino acids: CASSLKSGLAGAWSPTDTQYF. Here the CDR3 DNA reads TGTGCCAGCAGCTTAAAGTCGGGACTAGCGGGGGCCTGGTCCCCCACAGATACGCAGTATTTT.

This clone was seen a single time. This rearrangement joins TRBV7-2 to TRBJ2-7, with 12 bases lining up with TRBD2. Germline CDR1 is SGHTA and CDR2 is FQGNSA. Unmatched junction bases numbered 11, after V lost 4 bases and J lost 4 bases. The length of the CDR3 is 17 residues. The CDR3 region is CASSSRTSGVWGYEQYF. In DNA form, the CDR3 reads TGTGCCAGCAGCTCGAGGACTAGCGGGGTCTGGGGGTACGAGCAGTACTTC.

CDR3 in amino acids: CATSRDFPLNTGELFF. The CDR3, as DNA: TGTGCCACCAGCAGAGATTTCCCGCTCAACACCGGGGAGCTGTTTTTT. This chain links TRBV15 with TRBJ2-2; D gene ambiguous. Germline CDR1 is LNHNV and CDR2 is YYDKDF (reference sequence). V was pared by 0 bases and J by 2 bases, with 10 bases between. This CDR3 spans 16 amino acids.

This chain links TRBV29-1 with TRBJ2-7, with D perhaps matching TRBD1 or TRBD2 (7 bases each). Germline CDR1 reads SQVTM; CDR2 reads ANQGSEA. The CDR3 covers 12 residues. V shed 5 bases and J shed 4 bases, with 12 bases lying between them. The CDR3 reads CSVRQGGYEQYF. The CDR3 bases are TGCAGCGTTCGACAGGGAGGGTACGAGCAGTACTTC.

V is TRBV29-1 and J is TRBJ1-3; D not certain. The V gene's germline CDR1 is SQVTM and CDR2 ANQGSEA. The CDR3 is 13 amino acids. The V gene lost 1 base and the J gene lost 0 bases, with 4 bases spanning the gap. CDR3 nucleotide sequence: TGCAGCGTTGAAGCAGCCTCTGGAAACACCATATATTTT. This codes for CSVEAASGNTIYF.

This rearrangement joins TRBV4-2 to TRBJ1-1; no clear D. Trimming took 5 bases from V and 2 from J, leaving 9 bases between them. Germline values: CDR1 LGHNA, CDR2 YNFKEQ. The CDR3 covers 13 residues. The CDR3 loop reads CASSKTLNTEAFF. CDR3 DNA: TGTGCCAGCAGCAAGACTCTTAACACTGAAGCTTTCTTT.

The chain links TRBV5-6 to TRBJ2-1; 11 bases line up with TRBD2. The trim removed 1 base at V and 9 bases at J, leaving 6 bases unmatched. CDR3 length equals 15 residues. Germline V gene sequence: CDR1 SGHDT, CDR2 YYEEEE. The CDR3 region has the DNA TGTGCCAGCAGCTTGTACACTAGCGGGAGAGGTGAGCAGTTCTTC. This sequence encodes CASSLYTSGRGEQFF. Full variable domain (remainder filled in from reference TRBV5-6 and TRBJ2-1): DAGVTQSPTHLIKTRGQQVTLRCSPKSGHDTVSWYQQALGQGPQFIFQYYEEEERQRGNFPDRFSGHQFPNYSSELNVNALLLGDSALYLCASSLYTSGRGEQFFGPGTRLTVL.

The chain has TRBV7-8 and TRBJ1-1; perhaps TRBD1 as D (5 bases). CDR3 length: 15 amino acids. V was shortened by 3 bases and J by 3 bases, with 14 bases between the two germline ends. The germline V gene encodes CDR1 SGHVS and CDR2 FQNEAQ. The CDR3 region has the DNA TGTGCCAGCAGCTTCTGGGGGAGGGTGGACACTGAAGCTTTCTTT. The encoded protein is CASSFWGRVDTEAFF.

The chain is built from TRBV4-1 and TRBJ1-6; D unclear. CDR1 is MGHRA, CDR2 YSYEKL, per germline. The CDR3 spans 14 residues. Trimming cost V 2 bases and J 10 bases, with 12 bases left between them. The CDR3 nucleotides are TGCGCCAGCAGCCAACCACGGGAGAGCTCACCCCTCCACTTT. Encoded protein: CASSQPRESSPLHF.

The rearrangement links TRBV10-1 to TRBJ2-2; D might be TRBD2 (7 bases). The CDR3 loop spans 16 amino acids. Germline V lookup: CDR1 WNHNN, CDR2 SYGVQD (reference sequence). Trimming pared 3 bases from V and 3 bases from J, leaving 14 bases between. The CDR3 coding sequence is TGCGCCAGCAGTGACGGCGGGGGCTGGTACACCGGGGAGCTGTTTTTT. Translating gives CASSDGGGWYTGELFF.

This clone was seen a handful of times. The chain couples TRBV28 to TRBJ1-5, with a possible D match to TRBD1 (5 bases). The CDR3 consists of 15 residues. CDR1 is MDHEN and CDR2 is SYDVKM in the germline V gene. V shed 3 bases and J shed 7 bases, with 16 bases lying between them. Written as DNA, the CDR3 is TGTGCCAGCAGTTTGTCACTTCAGGGTGTGCAGCCCCAGCATTTT. Protein: CASSLSLQGVQPQHF.

J is TRBJ1-3 and V is TRBV25-1; the D gene is possibly TRBD1 (6 bases). The CDR3 is 16 residues long. CDR1 is MGHDK, CDR2 SYGVNS, per germline. V lost 0 bases and J 2 bases, leaving 11 bases between the germline ends. The CDR3 nucleotides read TGTGCCAGCAGTGAATACCCCCCAGGGGCTGGAAACACCATATATTTT. Translation: CASSEYPPGAGNTIYF. The full variable domain, completed using reference TRBV25-1 and TRBJ1-3, is EADIYQTPRYLVIGTGKKITLECSQTMGHDKMYWYQQDPGMELHLIHYSYGVNSTEKGDLSSESTVSRIRTEHFPLTLESARPSHTSQYLCASSEYPPGAGNTIYFGEGSWLTVV.

A note on this clone: The same CDR3 arises from other DNA sequences in this sample as well. The chain recombines TRBV30 with TRBJ1-5; D call uncertain. This CDR3 has 13 residues. Trimming took off 1 base at V and 3 bases at J, with 7 bases between the two ends. Germline loops: CDR1 GTSNPN, CDR2 SVGIG (reference sequence). The CDR3 DNA follows: TGTGCCTGGAGTGGGGGTTCCAATCAGCCCCAGCATTTT. Translating gives CAWSGGSNQPQHF.

The genes are TRBV18 and TRBJ1-4; D is unclear. Trimming left V 3 bases short and J 5 bases short, with 22 bases between. The CDR3 sequence is 18 residues long. The germline CDR1 and CDR2 sequences are KGHSH and LQKENI. CDR3 sequence: CASSPLPLPRGGNEKLFF. CDR3 sequence (DNA): TGTGCCAGCTCACCGCTACCTCTGCCCCGTGGAGGAAATGAAAAACTGTTTTTT.